These 21 T cell receptor beta chains were all obtained from the same sample, sequenced in a study of blood T cell repertoires in COVID-19. This table comes from immunoSEQ multiplex PCR, and its TCRdb copy is limited to in-frame clones, with some not included. The data show about 120,000 clones, 90% seen once. The sequenced sample was peripheral blood. The receptor set was obtained from an older woman with COVID-19, enrolled during active disease.

The chain carries TRBV10-3 and TRBJ2-7; 12 bases map to TRBD1. V lost 10 bases to trimming and J lost 3 bases; unmatched junction nucleotides: 10. Germline values: CDR1 ENHRY, CDR2 SYGVKD. The CDR3 has 15 amino acids. The CDR3 nucleotides are TGTGCCACCCAGGGACAGGGGGCGCCCTACTACGAGCAGTACTTC. Residues: CATQGQGAPYYEQYF.

J is TRBJ2-3 and V is TRBV5-1; TRBD2 matches 15 bases. The CDR3 loop spans 18 amino acids. The J segment lost 2 bases and the V segment lost 4 bases, leaving 8 bases of the junction unmatched. From germline, CDR1 is SGHRS and CDR2 YFSETQ. The CDR3 DNA sequence: TGCGCCAGCAGCCTCGGGACTAGCGGGGGGCAACTCACAGATACGCAGTATTTT. Translation: CASSLGTSGGQLTDTQYF.

The V and J genes are TRBV4-3 and TRBJ2-2, with 9 bases lining up with TRBD1. The V and J ends lost 3 bases and 7 bases, in that order; junction bases with no gene match: 9. CDR1 LGHNA and CDR2 YSLEER come from the germline V gene. The CDR3 totals 16 residues. CDR3 sequence: CASSHATGGYGGELFF. The CDR3 DNA sequence: TGCGCCAGCAGCCATGCCACAGGGGGCTACGGCGGGGAGCTGTTTTTT.

The chain employs TRBV6-2 or TRBV6-3 and TRBJ1-5; the match to TRBD1 covers 8 bases. CDR1 and CDR2 (germline): MNHEY, SVGEGT. CDR3 length equals 17 residues. Trimming at V came to 2 bases and at J to 1 base, leaving 7 bases not matched to a gene. The CDR3 DNA follows: TGTGCCAGCAGTTACATGCCGCAGGGGGCGAGCAATCAGCCCCAGCATTTT. Translating gives CASSYMPQGASNQPQHF.

The V gene is TRBV5-1, the J gene TRBJ2-5, with 8 bases matching TRBD2. Germline V gene sequence: CDR1 SGHRS, CDR2 YFSETQ. There are 14 residues in the CDR3. Trimming took 4 bases from V and 4 from J; bases not matched to a gene: 6. CDR3 region: CASSPGTRSETQYF. The CDR3 DNA sequence: TGCGCCAGCAGCCCGGGGACTAGGTCAGAGACCCAGTACTTC.

This clone came up once. The chain is built from TRBV19 and TRBJ2-3; D unclear. The CDR3 has 15 amino acids. The V and J ends lost 3 bases and 2 bases respectively, with 12 bases between them. Germline CDR1 and CDR2: LNHDA and SQIVND (reference sequence). The DNA of the CDR3 is TGTGCCAGTAGTATTACCAGGTCCACCACAGATACGCAGTATTTT. Its protein is CASSITRSTTDTQYF.

The rearrangement uses TRBV6-5 and TRBJ1-4; D ambiguous. Germline CDR1 reads MNHEY; CDR2 reads SVGAGI. The CDR3 runs to 13 residues. V was shortened by 4 bases and J by 8 bases, with 11 bases between the two germline ends. The CDR3 coding sequence is TGTGCCAGCAGTTCTCTAAACGAGGAAAAACTGTTTTTT. As protein: CASSSLNEEKLFF.

This chain connects TRBV15 to TRBJ2-5; the D gene is possibly TRBD1 (6 bases). Germline V gene lookup returns CDR1 LNHNV and CDR2 YYDKDF (reference sequence). V shed 1 base and J shed 5 bases, with 14 bases lying between them. The length of the CDR3 is 15 residues. CDR3 residues: CATSRGGVQGETQYF. The CDR3 DNA is TGTGCCACCAGCAGAGGTGGGGTGCAGGGGGAGACCCAGTACTTC.

In DNA form, the CDR3 reads TGTGCCTGGTTAGTTGTTCCCACTCGGACTTCGCAGTATTTT. Translating it yields CAWLVVPTRTSQYF. V gene TRBV30 combines with J gene TRBJ2-3; weak D call: TRBD2 (5 bases). The germline V and J ends were trimmed by 5 bases and 10 bases, with 22 bases remaining between them. The germline gives CDR1 GTSNPN, CDR2 SVGIG (reference sequence). The CDR3 is 14 residues long.

The chain carries TRBV7-2 and TRBJ2-7; 9 nucleotides match TRBD2. This CDR3 has 15 amino acids. Losses at the gene ends were 1 base for V and 3 bases for J; bases not matched to a gene: 4. Germline CDR1 SGHTA, CDR2 FQGNSA. DNA of the CDR3: TGTGCCAGCAGCTTAGTTAGCGGGGGACTCTACGAGCAGTACTTC. Its protein is CASSLVSGGLYEQYF.

The rearrangement links TRBV12-3 or TRBV12-4 to TRBJ1-3; D not certain. V lost 5 bases, J lost 8 bases, and 7 bases lay in between. The CDR3 totals 11 residues. CDR3 region: CASSTADTIYF. For the CDR3, the DNA is TGTGCCAGCAGTACAGCGGACACCATATATTTT.

The CDR3 nucleotides are TGTGCCAGCAGTTACGGCCAGGGGGGCACAGATACGCAGTATTTT. It translates to CASSYGQGGTDTQYF. The chain joins TRBV6-2 or TRBV6-3 to TRBJ2-3; TRBD1 matches at 7 bases. Trimming cost V 2 bases and J 1 base; bases outside gene matches: 3. Germline CDR1 MNHEY, CDR2 SVGEGT. The CDR3 loop spans 15 amino acids.

J is TRBJ2-7 and V is TRBV28, with D tentatively TRBD1 (6 bases). The V gene lost 7 bases and the J gene lost 6 bases, with 13 bases spanning the gap. The germline V gene has CDR1 MDHEN and CDR2 SYDVKM. This CDR3 region has 12 residues. The CDR3 DNA reads TGTGCCAGCACCACGGGACATCTCGAGCAGTACTTC. As protein: CASTTGHLEQYF. Together with reference TRBV28 and TRBJ2-7, the CDR3 gives the full variable domain: DVKVTQSSRYLVKRTGEKVFLECVQDMDHENMFWYRQDPGLGLRLIYFSYDVKMKEKGDIPEGYSVSREKKERFSLILESASTNQTSMYLCASTTGHLEQYFGPGTRLTVT.

The chain employs TRBV5-5 and TRBJ1-1; D remains unclear. V dropped 6 bases and J dropped 6 bases, with 15 bases sitting between them. This CDR3 has 13 residues. Germline CDR1 SGHKS, CDR2 YYEKEE (reference sequence). Here the CDR3 reads CASNLPGIAEAFF. CDR3 nucleotide sequence: TGTGCCAGCAACCTCCCGGGTATCGCTGAAGCTTTCTTT.

The sample holds a few counts of this clone. The chain couples TRBV7-9 to TRBJ1-1; D ambiguous. Trimming shortened V by 5 bases and J by 3 bases, and 4 bases separated the two germline ends. CDR3 length: 11 amino acids. In germline, CDR1 is SEHNR, CDR2 FQNEAQ (reference sequence). CDR3 sequence (DNA): TGTGCCAGCAGCCAGTACACTGAAGCTTTCTTT. Amino acid sequence: CASSQYTEAFF.

This sequence joins TRBV13 and TRBJ2-7, with TRBD2 matching over 7 bases. From germline, CDR1 is PRHDT and CDR2 FYEKMQ (reference sequence). The CDR3 sequence is 15 residues long. Unmatched junction bases numbered 6, after V lost 4 bases and J lost 0 bases. The CDR3: CASSSGGGSSYEQYF. CDR3 nucleotide sequence: TGTGCCAGCAGCTCGGGCGGGGGTTCCTCCTACGAGCAGTACTTC.

The chain links TRBV19 to TRBJ1-4; possible D gene TRBD1, 5 bases. The V end was cut by 2 bases, the J end by 0 bases, with 10 bases between. The CDR3 length is 16 residues. CDR1 and CDR2 (germline): LNHDA, SQIVND (reference sequence). CDR3 in DNA: TGTGCCAGTAGTATACATCCGGGGGCAACTAATGAAAAACTGTTTTTT. This encodes CASSIHPGATNEKLFF. The whole variable domain, remainder taken from reference TRBV19 and TRBJ1-4, is DGGITQSPKYLFRKEGQNVTLSCEQNLNHDAMYWYRQDPGQGLRLIYYSQIVNDFQKGDIAEGYSVSREKKESFPLTVTSAQKNPTAFYLCASSIHPGATNEKLFFGSGTQLSVL.

This clone was detected only a few times. The chain joins TRBV7-2 to TRBJ1-5, with TRBD1 matching 10 bases. With V trimmed by 5 bases and J by 3 bases, 4 bases remained unmatched. This CDR3 has 15 residues. Per the germline V gene, CDR1 is SGHTA and CDR2 is FQGNSA. The CDR3: CASSVGTGDNQPQHF. The DNA of the CDR3 is TGTGCCAGCAGCGTCGGGACAGGGGACAATCAGCCCCAGCATTTT.

J is TRBJ2-3 and V is TRBV6-2 or TRBV6-3, with unresolved D. The CDR3 runs 16 residues. With 6 bases removed from V and 3 bases from J, the gap between germline ends came to 19 bases. Germline values: CDR1 MNHEY, CDR2 SVGEGT. The CDR3 DNA sequence: TGTGCCAGCAGCCCCCCTCCGGGTGTTGGGACAGATACGCAGTATTTT. This sequence encodes CASSPPPGVGTDTQYF.

This chain uses TRBV5-4 with TRBJ2-3; D possibly corresponds to TRBD1 (6 bases). The V gene's germline CDR1 is SGHNT and CDR2 YYREEE (reference sequence). V was shortened by 3 bases and J by 2 bases, with 16 bases between the two germline ends. The CDR3 has 16 residues. The CDR3 reads CASSSSTGSFTDTQYF. CDR3 coding DNA: TGTGCCAGCAGCTCAAGCACAGGGAGTTTCACAGATACGCAGTATTTT.

The chain couples TRBV4-1 to TRBJ2-3; no clear D gene. The CDR3 is 14 residues long. Germline V gives CDR1 MGHRA, CDR2 YSYEKL. The V gene lost 5 bases and the J gene lost 2 bases, with 11 bases spanning the gap. CDR3 sequence reads: CASSKGPLTDTQYF. The CDR3 region has the DNA TGCGCCAGCAGCAAAGGGCCCCTCACAGATACGCAGTATTTT.